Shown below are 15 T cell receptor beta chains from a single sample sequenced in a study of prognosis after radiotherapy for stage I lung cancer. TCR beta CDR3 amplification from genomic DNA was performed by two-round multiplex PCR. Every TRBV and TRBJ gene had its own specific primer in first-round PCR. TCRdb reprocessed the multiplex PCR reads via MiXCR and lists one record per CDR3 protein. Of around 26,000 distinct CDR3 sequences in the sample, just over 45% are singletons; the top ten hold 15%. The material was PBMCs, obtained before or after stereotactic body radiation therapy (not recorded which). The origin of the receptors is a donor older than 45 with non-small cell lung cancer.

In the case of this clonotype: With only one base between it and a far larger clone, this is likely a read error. CDR3 DNA sequence: TGTGCCAGCATTTACGGGGGTAGCACAGATACGCAGTATTTT. Residues: CASIYGGSTDTQYF. The genes are TRBV6-4 and TRBJ2-3; perhaps TRBD2 as D (6 bases). This CDR3 is built from 14 residues. CDR1 and CDR2 from the germline V gene are MRHNA and SNTAGT. V was pared by 7 bases and J by 0 bases, with 11 bases between.

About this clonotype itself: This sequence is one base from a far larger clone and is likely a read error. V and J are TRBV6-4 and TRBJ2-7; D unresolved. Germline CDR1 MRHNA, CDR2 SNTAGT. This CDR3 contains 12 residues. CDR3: CASSDYGYDQYF. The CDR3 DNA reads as TGTGCCAGCAGTGATTATGGCTACGATCAGTACTTC.

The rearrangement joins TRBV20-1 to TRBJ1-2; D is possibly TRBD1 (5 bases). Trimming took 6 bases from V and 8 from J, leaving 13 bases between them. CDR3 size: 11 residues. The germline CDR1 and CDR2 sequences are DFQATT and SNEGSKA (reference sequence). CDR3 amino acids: CSARGPEGYTF. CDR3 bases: TGCAGTGCGAGGGGCCCCGAGGGCTACACCTTC.

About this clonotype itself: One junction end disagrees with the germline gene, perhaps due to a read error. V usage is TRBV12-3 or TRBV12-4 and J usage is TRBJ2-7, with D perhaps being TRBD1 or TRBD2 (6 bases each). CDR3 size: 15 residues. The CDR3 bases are TGTTCCAGCAGCTTATGTATGTGGGGGGCGCAGGAGCAGTACTTC. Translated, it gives CSSSLCMWGAQEQYF.

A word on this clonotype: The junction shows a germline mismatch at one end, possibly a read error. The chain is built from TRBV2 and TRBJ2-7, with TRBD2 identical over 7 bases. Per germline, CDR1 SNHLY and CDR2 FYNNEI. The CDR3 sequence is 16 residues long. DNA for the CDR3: TGTGCCAGCAGTGAAGCGCGGGGTACTAGCGTCTACGATCAGTACTTC. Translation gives CASSEARGTSVYDQYF.

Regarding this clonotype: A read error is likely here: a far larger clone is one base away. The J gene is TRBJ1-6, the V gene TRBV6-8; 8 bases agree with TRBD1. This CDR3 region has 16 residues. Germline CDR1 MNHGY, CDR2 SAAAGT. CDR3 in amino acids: CVSSGDRRNYNSPLHF. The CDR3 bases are TGTGTCAGCAGTGGGGACAGGAGGAACTATAATTCACCCCTCCACTTT.

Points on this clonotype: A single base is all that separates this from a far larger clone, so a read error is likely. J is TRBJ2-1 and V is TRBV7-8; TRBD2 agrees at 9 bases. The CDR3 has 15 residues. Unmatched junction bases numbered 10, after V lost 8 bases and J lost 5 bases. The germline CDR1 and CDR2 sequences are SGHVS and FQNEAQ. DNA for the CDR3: TGTGCCAGCTTCCCCGCGACTAGCGGACACAATGAGCAGTTCTTC. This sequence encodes CASFPATSGHNEQFF.

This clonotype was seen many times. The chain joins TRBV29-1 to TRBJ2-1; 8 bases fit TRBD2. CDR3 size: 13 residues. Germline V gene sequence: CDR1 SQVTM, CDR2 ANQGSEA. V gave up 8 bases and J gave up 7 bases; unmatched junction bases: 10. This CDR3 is CSCPRAGDNEQFF. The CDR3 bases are TGCAGCTGCCCGAGAGCGGGAGATAATGAGCAGTTCTTC.

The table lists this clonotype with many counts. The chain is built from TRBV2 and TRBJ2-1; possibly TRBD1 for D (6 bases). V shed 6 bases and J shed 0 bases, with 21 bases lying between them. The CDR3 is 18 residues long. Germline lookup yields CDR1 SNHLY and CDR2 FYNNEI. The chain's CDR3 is CASSPGGHRARSYNEQFF. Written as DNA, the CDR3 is TGTGCCAGCAGCCCCGGTGGCCACAGGGCTCGCTCCTACAATGAGCAGTTCTTC.

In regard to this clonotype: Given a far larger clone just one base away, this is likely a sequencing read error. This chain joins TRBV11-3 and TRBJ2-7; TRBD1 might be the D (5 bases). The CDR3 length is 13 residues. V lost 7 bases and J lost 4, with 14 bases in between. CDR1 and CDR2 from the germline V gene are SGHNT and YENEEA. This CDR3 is CASIVDRPYEQYF. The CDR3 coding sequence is TGTGCCAGCATCGTAGACAGACCATACGAGCAGTACTTC.

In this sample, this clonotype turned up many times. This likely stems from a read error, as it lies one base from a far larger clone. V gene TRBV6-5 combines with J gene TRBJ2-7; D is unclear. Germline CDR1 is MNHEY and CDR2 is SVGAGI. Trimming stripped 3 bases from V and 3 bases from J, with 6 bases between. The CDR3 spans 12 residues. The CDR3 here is CASSYYGYEQYF. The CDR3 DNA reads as TGTGCCAGCAGTTATTATGGCTACGAGCAGTACTTC.

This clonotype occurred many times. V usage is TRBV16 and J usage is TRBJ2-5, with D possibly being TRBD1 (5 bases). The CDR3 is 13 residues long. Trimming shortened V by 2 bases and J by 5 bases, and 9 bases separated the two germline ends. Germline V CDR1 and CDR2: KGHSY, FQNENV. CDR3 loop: CASSQGTGETQYF. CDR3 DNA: TGTGCCAGCAGCCAAGGTACAGGCGAGACCCAGTACTTC.

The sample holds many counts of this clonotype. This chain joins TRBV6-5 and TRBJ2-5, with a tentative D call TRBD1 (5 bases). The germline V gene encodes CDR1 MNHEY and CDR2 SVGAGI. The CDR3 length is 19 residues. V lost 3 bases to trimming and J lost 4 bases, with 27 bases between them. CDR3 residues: CASSYTWWQGRGLRETQYF. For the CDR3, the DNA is TGTGCCAGCAGTTATACTTGGTGGCAGGGTAGGGGCCTTCGAGAGACCCAGTACTTC.

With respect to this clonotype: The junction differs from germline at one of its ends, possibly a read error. For the CDR3, the DNA is TGTGCCAGCAGCTTAGCGTGGTTGGGGCAGTCGACTGGGGCCAACTTCCTGACTTTC. It yields the protein CASSLAWLGQSTGANFLTF. The chain combines TRBV7-9 with TRBJ2-6; D may be TRBD1 (5 bases). The germline CDR1 and CDR2 sequences are SEHNR and FQNEAQ (reference sequence). CDR3 length: 19 amino acids.

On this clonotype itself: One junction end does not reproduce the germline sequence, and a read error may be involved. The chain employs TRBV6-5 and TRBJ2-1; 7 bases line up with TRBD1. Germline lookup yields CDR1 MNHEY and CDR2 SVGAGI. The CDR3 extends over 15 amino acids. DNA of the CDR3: TGTGACAGCAGTTACGGGAAGGGGGCCGGCAATGAGCAGTTCTTC. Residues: CDSSYGKGAGNEQFF.